This T cell receptor beta chain was retrieved from a study of CD8+ T cells in alopecia areata. The wider study: A 6-month period off drug followed tofacitinib, which lasted 6 to 18 months.

Trimming cost V 0 bases and J 3 bases; bases outside gene matches: 8. This CDR3 is built from 18 residues. Described treatment: oral pan-JAK inhibitor, 5-10 mg twice daily. cDNA serving as the sequencing template came from extracted, reverse transcribed RNA. TCRdb's copy holds only in-frame clones and misses some; the assay was immunoSEQ multiplex PCR. The repertoire consists of fewer than 110,000 clones, with almost 60% occurring once and the leading ten covering about 17%. Study-wide points: Lesional scalp, notably in alopecia totalis/universalis, had clonality above that of normal scalp. Persistence during tofacitinib was seen for many expanded lesional clones in scalp and blood.

The table lists this clone with a few counts. Its antigen is not identified. This rearrangement joins TRBV23-1 to TRBJ1-1; 12 positions agree with TRBD1. TRBV23-1 is an open reading frame, and its role is uncertain. The material was CD8+ T cells sorted from blood, obtained between weeks 55 and 65, from a patient treated with tofacitinib. The clonotype was recovered from a human donor with alopecia areata. This chain's CDR3 is CASSQSPGTGGSHTEAFF. The CDR3, as DNA: TGCGCCAGCAGTCAATCCCCCGGGACAGGGGGCTCCCACACTGAAGCTTTCTTT.